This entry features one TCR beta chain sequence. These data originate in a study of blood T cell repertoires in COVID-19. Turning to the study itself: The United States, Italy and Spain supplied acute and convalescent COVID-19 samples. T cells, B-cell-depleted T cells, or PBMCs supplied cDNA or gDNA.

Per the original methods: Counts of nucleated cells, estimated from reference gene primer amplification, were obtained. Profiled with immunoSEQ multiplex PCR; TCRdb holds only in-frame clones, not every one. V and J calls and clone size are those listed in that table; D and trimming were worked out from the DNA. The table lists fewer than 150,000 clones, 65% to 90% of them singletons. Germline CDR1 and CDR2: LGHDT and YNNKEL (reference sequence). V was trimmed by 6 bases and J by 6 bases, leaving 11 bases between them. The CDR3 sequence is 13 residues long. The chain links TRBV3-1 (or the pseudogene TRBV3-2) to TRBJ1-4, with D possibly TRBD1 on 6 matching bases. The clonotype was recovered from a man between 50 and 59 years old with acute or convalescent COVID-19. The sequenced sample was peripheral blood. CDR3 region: CASRGGLHEKLFF. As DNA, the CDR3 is TGTGCCAGCAGGGGGGGGCTCCATGAAAAACTGTTTTTT.